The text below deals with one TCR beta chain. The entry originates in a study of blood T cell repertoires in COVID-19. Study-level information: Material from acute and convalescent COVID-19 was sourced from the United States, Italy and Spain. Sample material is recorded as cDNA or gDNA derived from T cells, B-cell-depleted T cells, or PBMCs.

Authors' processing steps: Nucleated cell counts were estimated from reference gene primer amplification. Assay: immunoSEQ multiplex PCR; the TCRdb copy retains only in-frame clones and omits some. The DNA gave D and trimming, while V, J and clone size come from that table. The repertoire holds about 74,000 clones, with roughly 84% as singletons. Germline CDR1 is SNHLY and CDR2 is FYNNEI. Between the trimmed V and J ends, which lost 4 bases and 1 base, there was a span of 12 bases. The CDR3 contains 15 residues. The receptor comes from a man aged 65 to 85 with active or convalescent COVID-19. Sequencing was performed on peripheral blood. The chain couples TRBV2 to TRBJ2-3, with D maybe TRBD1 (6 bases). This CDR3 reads CASSVYRVGTDTQYF. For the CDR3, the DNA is TGTGCCAGCAGTGTGTACAGGGTAGGCACAGATACGCAGTATTTT.